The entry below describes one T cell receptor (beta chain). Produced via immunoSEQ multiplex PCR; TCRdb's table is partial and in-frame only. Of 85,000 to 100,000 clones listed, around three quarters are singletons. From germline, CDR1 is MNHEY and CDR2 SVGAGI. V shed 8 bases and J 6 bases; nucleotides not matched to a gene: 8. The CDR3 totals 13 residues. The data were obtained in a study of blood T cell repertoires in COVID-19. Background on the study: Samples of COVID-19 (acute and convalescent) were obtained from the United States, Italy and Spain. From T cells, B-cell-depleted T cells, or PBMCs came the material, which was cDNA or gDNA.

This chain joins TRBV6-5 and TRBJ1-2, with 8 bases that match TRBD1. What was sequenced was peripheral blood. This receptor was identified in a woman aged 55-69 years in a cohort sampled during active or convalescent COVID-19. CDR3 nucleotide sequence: TGTGCCAGCTCAATCGACAGGGGTGATGGCTACACCTTC. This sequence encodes CASSIDRGDGYTF.